This entry lists 21 T cell receptor beta chains sequenced from one sample in a study of blood T cell repertoires in COVID-19. Only in-frame clones appear in the TCRdb table, and some are missing; sequencing was by immunoSEQ multiplex PCR. The sample lists around 150,000 clones, about 88% seen once, with roughly 10% in the top ten. The sequenced sample consisted of peripheral blood. These receptor sequences come from a man aged 45-60 years with active or convalescent COVID-19.

The rearrangement uses TRBV9 and TRBJ2-1, with a tentative D call TRBD2 (5 bases). CDR3 length: 16 amino acids. Trimming left V 3 bases short and J 4 bases short, with 17 bases between. Germline-derived CDR1 and CDR2 are SGDLS and YYNGEE. The CDR3 protein is CASSALSGTGYNEQFF. In DNA, the CDR3 is TGTGCCAGCAGCGCTCTATCGGGAACGGGATACAATGAGCAGTTCTTC.

The rearrangement links TRBV28 to TRBJ1-6, with D unclear. V lost 5 bases and J 4 bases, leaving 6 bases between the germline ends. The germline V gene has CDR1 MDHEN and CDR2 SYDVKM. The CDR3 is made up of 13 amino acids. CDR3 sequence reads: CASSPPYNSPLHF. The CDR3 nucleotides read TGTGCCAGCAGTCCCCCGTATAATTCACCCCTCCACTTT.

CDR3 residues: CASSLAGQGPNQPQHF. Written as DNA, the CDR3 is TGTGCCAGCAGCTTAGCGGGGCAGGGGCCCAATCAGCCCCAGCATTTT. The chain employs TRBV5-8 and TRBJ1-5; perhaps TRBD1 as D (6 bases). V was clipped by 2 bases and J by 3 bases, with 15 bases between them. This CDR3 contains 16 residues. CDR1 is SGHTS and CDR2 is YDEGEE in the germline V gene.

The chain links TRBV3-1 (or the pseudogene TRBV3-2) to TRBJ2-5, with D tentatively TRBD2 (5 bases). Germline values: CDR1 LGHDT, CDR2 YNNKEL (reference sequence). The CDR3 covers 12 residues. The V end was cut by 8 bases, the J end by 5 bases, with 12 bases between. CDR3 DNA sequence: TGTGCCAGCTGGATCCCGGGGGAGACCCAGTACTTC. It is translated as CASWIPGETQYF.

CDR3 coding DNA: TGTGCCAGCAGCGTAGGGGAGGCCCAAAACTACGAGCAGTACTTC. Residues: CASSVGEAQNYEQYF. This chain uses TRBV9 with TRBJ2-7; perhaps TRBD2 as D (6 bases). The CDR3 consists of 15 residues. V dropped 0 bases and J dropped 3 bases, with 13 bases sitting between them. Looked up from germline, CDR1 is SGDLS and CDR2 is YYNGEE.

The rearrangement uses TRBV6-5 and TRBJ2-7, with 11 bases aligning to TRBD1. The CDR3 loop spans 14 amino acids. CDR1 MNHEY and CDR2 SVGAGI come from the germline V gene. V shed 6 bases and J 3 bases; nucleotides not matched to a gene: 4. The CDR3 loop is CASSRTGGFYEQYF. In nucleotides, the CDR3 is TGTGCCAGCAGCCGGACAGGGGGCTTCTACGAGCAGTACTTC.

CDR3 protein: CASSLGRGNEQFF. The CDR3 DNA follows: TGTGCCAGCAGCTTGGGGAGAGGCAATGAGCAGTTCTTC. This chain joins TRBV11-2 and TRBJ2-1; perhaps TRBD2 as D (5 bases). CDR1 and CDR2 (germline): SGHAT, FQNNGV. The ends were cut back, 3 bases at V and 6 bases at J, with 9 bases in the middle. The CDR3 sequence is 13 residues long. Supplemented by reference TRBV11-2 and TRBJ2-1, the full variable domain reads EAGVAQSPRYKIIEKRQSVAFWCNPISGHATLYWYQQILGQGPKLLIQFQNNGVVDDSQLPKDRFSAERLKGVDSTLKIQPAKLEDSAVYLCASSLGRGNEQFFGPGTRLTVL.

This chain connects TRBV11-3 to TRBJ2-2; 8 bases map to TRBD1. The CDR3 is 14 amino acids. Germline CDR1 and CDR2: SGHNT and YENEEA. With 2 bases clipped from V and 5 bases from J, the junction kept 1 base outside the gene matches. CDR3 amino acids: CASSLTGGTGELFF. In DNA form, the CDR3 reads TGTGCCAGCAGCTTAACAGGGGGTACCGGGGAGCTGTTTTTT.

The chain links TRBV6-5 to TRBJ2-2, with D uncertain. Trimming removed 8 bases from V and 1 base from J, with 11 bases in between. CDR1 is MNHEY, CDR2 SVGAGI, per germline. CDR3 length: 14 amino acids. This CDR3 reads CASPRKENTGELFF. The CDR3 DNA is TGTGCCAGCCCTAGGAAAGAGAACACCGGGGAGCTGTTTTTT.

The rearrangement joins TRBV28 to TRBJ1-4; D possibly corresponds to TRBD1 (5 bases). CDR1 is MDHEN, CDR2 SYDVKM, per germline. Trimming left V 3 bases short and J 5 bases short, with 13 bases between. The CDR3 runs to 15 residues. The CDR3 loop reads CASSLQGRVNEKLFF. In DNA, the CDR3 is TGTGCCAGCAGTTTGCAGGGCAGGGTAAATGAAAAACTGTTTTTT.

The chain joins TRBV6-5 to TRBJ2-3; D uncertain. Deletions cut 6 bases from V and 1 base from J, with 11 bases between. The CDR3 is made up of 14 amino acids. In germline, CDR1 is MNHEY, CDR2 SVGAGI. The CDR3 sequence: CASRVSRGTDTQYF. In DNA, the CDR3 is TGTGCCAGCAGAGTTAGCCGAGGCACAGATACGCAGTATTTT.

The genes are TRBV19 and TRBJ2-3; D not certain. The CDR3 sequence is 13 residues long. V lost 4 bases and J lost 6, with 11 bases in between. Germline CDR1 LNHDA, CDR2 SQIVND (reference sequence). The CDR3 sequence: CASSTHWADTQYF. The CDR3 DNA follows: TGTGCCAGTAGTACCCACTGGGCCGATACGCAGTATTTT.

V and J are TRBV28 and TRBJ1-5, with 7 nucleotides matching TRBD1. The ends lost 3 bases at V and 2 bases at J; junction bases unmatched: 1. The CDR3 is made up of 14 amino acids. Germline values: CDR1 MDHEN, CDR2 SYDVKM. The CDR3 region is CASSFGQGNQPQHF. CDR3 bases: TGTGCCAGCAGTTTCGGACAGGGCAATCAGCCCCAGCATTTT.

This clone was counted a few times. The V and J genes are TRBV6-5 and TRBJ1-1; TRBD1 matches at 8 bases. J gave up 7 bases and V 2 bases, and 6 bases lay outside the gene matches. The CDR3 is 14 residues long. The V gene's germline CDR1 is MNHEY and CDR2 SVGAGI. CDR3 region: CASSYGGQAGEAFF. Here the CDR3 DNA reads TGTGCCAGCAGTTACGGGGGACAGGCGGGTGAAGCTTTCTTT.

The chain combines TRBV27 with TRBJ1-4; TRBD1 might be the D (5 bases). Trimming shortened V by 6 bases and J by 4 bases, and 12 bases separated the two germline ends. This CDR3 region has 14 residues. Germline values: CDR1 MNHEY, CDR2 SMNVEV (reference sequence). The CDR3, as DNA: TGTGCCAGCAGACCGCGACAGCATAATGAAAAACTGTTTTTT. Its protein is CASRPRQHNEKLFF.

J is TRBJ1-1 and V is TRBV7-8; 12 positions agree with TRBD1. Germline CDR1 reads SGHVS; CDR2 reads FQNEAQ. J gave up 6 bases and V 3 bases, and 5 bases lay outside the gene matches. This CDR3 has 15 residues. The CDR3 DNA reads as TGTGCCAGCAGCTTGGGGACAGGGGGCCTACCTGAAGCTTTCTTT. It specifies CASSLGTGGLPEAFF. Filled out from reference TRBV7-8 and TRBJ1-1, the complete variable domain reads GAGVSQSPRYKVAKRGQDVALRCDPISGHVSLFWYQQALGQGPEFLTYFQNEAQLDKSGLPSDRFFAERPEGSVSTLKIQRTQQEDSAVYLCASSLGTGGLPEAFFGQGTRLTVV.

The chain joins TRBV7-2 to TRBJ2-5; 8 nucleotides align to TRBD2. Looked up from germline, CDR1 is SGHTA and CDR2 is FQGNSA. Trimming at V came to 6 bases and at J to 2 bases, leaving 8 bases not matched to a gene. The CDR3 spans 15 residues. This chain's CDR3 is CASSSFVAGQETQYF. In nucleotides, the CDR3 is TGTGCCAGCAGTTCATTCGTAGCGGGACAAGAGACCCAGTACTTC. Full variable domain (outside the CDR3, taken from reference TRBV7-2 and TRBJ2-5): GAGVSQSPSNKVTEKGKDVELRCDPISGHTALYWYRQSLGQGLEFLIYFQGNSAPDKSGLPSDRFSAERTGGSVSTLTIQRTQQEDSAVYLCASSSFVAGQETQYFGPGTRLLVL.

The V gene is TRBV5-6, the J gene TRBJ2-7; 9 positions agree with TRBD2. The V and J ends lost 4 bases and 0 bases, in that order; junction bases with no gene match: 5. Looked up from germline, CDR1 is SGHDT and CDR2 is YYEEEE. This CDR3 comprises 15 residues. The CDR3 sequence: CASSPGLASSYEQYF. The CDR3 bases are TGTGCCAGCAGCCCCGGACTAGCGAGCTCCTACGAGCAGTACTTC.

This rearrangement joins TRBV27 to TRBJ2-6; D ambiguous. The CDR3 is made up of 13 amino acids. The germline V and J ends were trimmed by 6 bases and 0 bases, with 3 bases remaining between them. Germline values: CDR1 MNHEY, CDR2 SMNVEV (reference sequence). This CDR3 reads CASSLSGANVLTF. The CDR3 nucleotides are TGTGCCAGCAGCCTCTCTGGGGCCAACGTCCTGACTTTC.

This sequence joins TRBV6-5 and TRBJ1-1; TRBD1 matches at 7 bases. The CDR3 is 16 amino acids. The ends lost 2 bases at V and 1 base at J; junction bases unmatched: 7. Germline V gene sequence: CDR1 MNHEY, CDR2 SVGAGI. The CDR3 region has the DNA TGTGCCAGCAGTTACGTTTGGACAGGAAAGAACACTGAAGCTTTCTTT. Translated: CASSYVWTGKNTEAFF.

The chain links TRBV5-3 to TRBJ2-4, with TRBD2 identical over 13 bases. TRBV5-3 is noted as an ORF with a role that remains uncertain. The junction had 10 bases not matched to a gene; V was cut back by 3 bases and J by 4 bases. This CDR3 has 18 residues. The CDR3 region has the DNA TGTGCCAGAAGCTCAGGACTAGCGGGAGTTATGGGGAAAAACATTCAGTACTTC. Amino acids: CARSSGLAGVMGKNIQYF.